These 14 T cell receptor beta chains share one sample of origin, sequenced in a study of blood T cells in healthy people across ages. With a J-beta primer mix and a sample-barcoded 5' primer, a second PCR ran about 7 to 12 cycles. TCRdb redid the calling of the 5' RACE reads with MiXCR, one entry per CDR3 protein. In the table there are some 320,000 distinct CDR3 sequences, 27% of which are singletons. Material for sequencing was blood. The receptor set was obtained from a woman aged 65 to 85 in good health.

This clonotype appeared a few times. This chain connects TRBV7-2 to TRBJ2-7; 10 bases map to TRBD2. TRBJ2-5 explains the end of the DNA better; the J call may be wrong. The germline V gene has CDR1 SGHTA and CDR2 FQGNSA. The CDR3 has 14 residues. CDR3 loop: CASSSSGRGETQYF. The CDR3 DNA sequence: TGTGCCAGCAGCTCTAGCGGGAGAGGGGAGACCCAGTACTTC.

This clonotype came up a few times. The genes are TRBV25-1 and TRBJ1-2; 9 nucleotides align to TRBD1. With 3 bases clipped from V and 2 bases from J, the junction kept 4 bases outside the gene matches. The CDR3 has 15 amino acids. Germline values: CDR1 MGHDK, CDR2 SYGVNS. This CDR3 reads CASSEPGQGNYGYTF. CDR3 in DNA: TGTGCCAGCAGTGAGCCGGGACAGGGCAACTATGGCTACACCTTC.

This clonotype has a handful of counts. The chain couples TRBV20-1 to TRBJ1-1; TRBD1 aligns across 12 bases. Germline CDR1 and CDR2: DFQATT and SNEGSKA (reference sequence). This CDR3 has 15 amino acids. V lost 3 bases and J lost 5; bases outside the gene matches: 7. The CDR3 loop reads CSARTGTGGGTEAFF. In nucleotides, the CDR3 is TGCAGTGCTAGGACCGGGACAGGGGGCGGGACTGAAGCTTTCTTT.

This clonotype occurred a few times. This rearrangement joins TRBV28 to TRBJ1-4; TRBD1 aligns across 7 bases. The CDR3 has 12 residues. From germline, CDR1 is MDHEN and CDR2 SYDVKM. The J segment lost 13 bases and the V segment lost 6 bases, leaving 8 bases of the junction unmatched. The chain's CDR3 is CASRDRGTVLFF. The CDR3 bases are TGTGCCAGCAGGGATCGAGGGACAGTACTGTTTTTT. Complete variable domain (other parts from reference TRBV28 and TRBJ1-4): DVKVTQSSRYLVKRTGEKVFLECVQDMDHENMFWYRQDPGLGLRLIYFSYDVKMKEKGDIPEGYSVSREKKERFSLILESASTNQTSMYLCASRDRGTVLFFGSGTQLSVL.

The sample holds a few counts of this clonotype. The J gene is TRBJ2-7, the V gene TRBV28; D is undetermined. This CDR3 contains 14 residues. The germline V gene encodes CDR1 MDHEN and CDR2 SYDVKM. The V end lost 6 bases, the J end lost 12 bases, and 24 bases lay between the germline ends. CDR3 amino acids: CASRRLNAHLVGYF. CDR3 bases: TGTGCCAGCAGGCGTCTTAACGCCCACCTTGTCGGGTACTTC.

V gene TRBV29-1 combines with J gene TRBJ2-3; D is perhaps TRBD1 or TRBD2 (6 bases each). The germline CDR1 and CDR2 sequences are SQVTM and ANQGSEA. Trimming left V 4 bases short and J 4 bases short, with 18 bases between. The CDR3 covers 15 residues. As DNA, the CDR3 is TGCAGCGTTGGATCGAGGGGGGCCAACTCAGATACGCAGTATTTT. This encodes CSVGSRGANSDTQYF.

This clonotype was observed a handful of times. The J gene is TRBJ1-1, the V gene TRBV20-1, with D perhaps matching TRBD1 (5 bases). V lost 0 bases, J lost 0 bases, and 11 bases lay in between. This CDR3 has 15 amino acids. CDR1 is DFQATT, CDR2 SNEGSKA, per germline (reference sequence). The CDR3 DNA reads as TGCAGTGCTAGAGACCCTAAGGGGCTGAACACTGAAGCTTTCTTT. It encodes CSARDPKGLNTEAFF.

This clonotype has more than one count but fewer than ten. The rearrangement links TRBV5-1 to TRBJ2-5; D is uncertain. The CDR3 loop spans 13 amino acids. CDR1 is SGHRS and CDR2 is YFSETQ in the germline V gene. Trimming stripped 5 bases from V and 3 bases from J, with 11 bases between. The CDR3 sequence is CASRRSIKETQYF. In nucleotides, the CDR3 is TGCGCCAGCAGACGATCAATTAAAGAGACCCAGTACTTC.

This clonotype was counted between two and nine times. The chain recombines TRBV28 with TRBJ2-5; tentatively, D is TRBD1 (6 bases). Trimming removed 2 bases at V and 9 bases at J, with 16 bases between. Germline lookup yields CDR1 MDHEN and CDR2 SYDVKM. CDR3 size: 14 residues. The CDR3 region has the DNA TGTGCCAGCAGTTTACTGGGGGCGCAGTCGGCCCAGTACTTC. Protein sequence: CASSLLGAQSAQYF. Complete variable domain (other parts from reference TRBV28 and TRBJ2-5): DVKVTQSSRYLVKRTGEKVFLECVQDMDHENMFWYRQDPGLGLRLIYFSYDVKMKEKGDIPEGYSVSREKKERFSLILESASTNQTSMYLCASSLLGAQSAQYFGPGTRLLVL.

This clonotype was observed a few times. The V gene is TRBV27, the J gene TRBJ1-2; D might be TRBD1 (5 bases). CDR1 and CDR2 (germline): MNHEY, SMNVEV (reference sequence). The ends were cut back, 5 bases at V and 4 bases at J, with 14 bases in the middle. The CDR3 has 14 amino acids. In DNA form, the CDR3 reads TGTGCCAGCAGTGGGACGGCGGGAACCTATGGCTACACCTTC. Its translation: CASSGTAGTYGYTF.

The rearrangement links TRBV28 to TRBJ2-7; D assignment may be TRBD1 or TRBD2 (5 bases each). V dropped 6 bases and J dropped 2 bases, with 17 bases sitting between them. The CDR3 contains 15 residues. CDR1 is MDHEN, CDR2 SYDVKM, per germline. This chain's CDR3 is CASRRSRDRPYEQYF. Here the CDR3 DNA reads TGTGCCAGCAGACGTTCCCGGGACCGACCCTACGAGCAGTACTTC.

The chain uses TRBV3-1 and TRBJ2-1; 12 positions match TRBD2. CDR1 is LGHDT, CDR2 YNNKEL, per germline (reference sequence). The CDR3 consists of 17 residues. The junction had 6 bases not matched to a gene; V was cut back by 0 bases and J by 6 bases. The CDR3: CASSQERLAGVGNEQFF. The CDR3 coding sequence is TGTGCCAGCAGCCAAGAAAGACTAGCGGGAGTCGGCAATGAGCAGTTCTTC.

Many counts were recorded for this clonotype. The J gene is TRBJ1-5, the V gene TRBV19; TRBD1 might be the D (5 bases). The CDR3 is 13 residues long. Germline loops: CDR1 LNHDA, CDR2 SQIVND (reference sequence). The V end lost 6 bases, the J end lost 7 bases, and 13 bases lay between the germline ends. The CDR3 DNA sequence: TGTGCCAGTAGAGGGACTGGGTGGCAGCCCCAGCATTTT. Translation gives CASRGTGWQPQHF.

This chain joins TRBV12-5 and TRBJ2-5; 9 bases map to TRBD1. The trim removed 6 bases at V and 5 bases at J, leaving 1 base unmatched. This CDR3 contains 12 residues. Germline loops: CDR1 LGHNT, CDR2 FRNRAP. CDR3 coding DNA: TGTGCTAGTGGCGACAGGGGGGAGACCCAGTACTTC. This codes for CASGDRGETQYF.